Listed here are 28 T cell receptor beta chains from one sample, sequenced in a study of OX40 agonist ivuxolimab in advanced cancers. Libraries were prepared through the immunoSEQ multiplex PCR assay. The clones in this table, taken by TCRdb from immuneACCESS, are in-frame only. Not every clone is retained; where verified, under half of the shortfall comes from an unresolved V gene, and the cause of the rest is unknown. This sample has some 67,000 clones in its table, and 75% to 90% of those were observed once. About 0.83% of the sample lies in the top ten. The sample in question was CD4+ or CD8+ T cells sorted from blood, obtained in a trial of the OX40 agonist ivuxolimab. The receptors come from an adult with an advanced solid tumor such as melanoma, head and neck, liver or kidney cancer.

The V and J genes are TRBV7-9 and TRBJ2-7; 8 nucleotides align to TRBD1. V lost 5 bases and J lost 0; bases outside the gene matches: 15. CDR1 and CDR2 from the germline V gene are SEHNR and FQNEAQ (reference sequence). The CDR3 loop spans 18 amino acids. The CDR3 DNA reads as TGTGCCAGCAGCGGACGCCGGGACAGGATTACTATCTCCTACGAGCAGTACTTC. Translated, it gives CASSGRRDRITISYEQYF.

CDR3 in DNA: TGTGCCAGCAGCTTAAATAACGGGACGCCCAAAGAGACCCAGTACTTC. As protein: CASSLNNGTPKETQYF. V usage is TRBV7-4 and J usage is TRBJ2-5; D may be TRBD1 or TRBD2 (5 bases each). This CDR3 has 16 amino acids. The V end was cut by 2 bases, the J end by 3 bases, with 16 bases between. The germline V gene encodes CDR1 SGHVT and CDR2 SQSDAQ.

This rearrangement joins TRBV7-9 to TRBJ1-5; D possibly corresponds to TRBD1 (5 bases). Germline lookup yields CDR1 SEHNR and CDR2 FQNEAQ (reference sequence). The CDR3 covers 15 residues. V lost 5 bases to trimming and J lost 6 bases, with 17 bases between them. The CDR3 DNA reads TGTGCCAGCAGCCCGTATGGGGGAAGGGGTCAGCCCCAGCATTTT. The encoded protein is CASSPYGGRGQPQHF.

This clone was counted a single time. The rearrangement uses TRBV9 and TRBJ2-4; TRBD2 might be the D (5 bases). Trimming pared 3 bases from V and 0 bases from J, leaving 19 bases between. Germline-derived CDR1 and CDR2 are SGDLS and YYNGEE. CDR3 length: 18 amino acids. The CDR3 DNA reads TGTGCCAGCAGCGCATCGGACCCGGGGAGAAGAGCCAAAAACATTCAGTACTTC. Amino acid sequence: CASSASDPGRRAKNIQYF.

The chain couples TRBV10-3 to TRBJ1-1; D unresolved. V dropped 10 bases and J dropped 1 base, with 7 bases sitting between them. Germline values: CDR1 ENHRY, CDR2 SYGVKD. This CDR3 comprises 11 residues. The CDR3 loop reads CATARNTEAFF. The CDR3 DNA reads TGTGCCACCGCCAGGAACACTGAAGCTTTCTTT.

J is TRBJ1-6 and V is TRBV27; D unclear. V lost 0 bases and J 6 bases, leaving 12 bases between the germline ends. The CDR3 extends over 16 amino acids. Germline assignment: CDR1 MNHEY and CDR2 SMNVEV (reference sequence). The CDR3 spells CASSLSRNRPNSPLHF. The DNA of the CDR3 is TGTGCCAGCAGTTTATCTAGAAACAGACCTAATTCACCCCTCCACTTT.

The gene calls are TRBV6-5 and TRBJ1-1, with TRBD1 matching 10 bases. Germline V gives CDR1 MNHEY, CDR2 SVGAGI. This CDR3 spans 14 amino acids. The junction had 5 bases not matched to a gene; V was cut back by 6 bases and J by 4 bases. Written as DNA, the CDR3 is TGTGCCAGCAGCAAAAGGACAGGGGGCACTGAAGCTTTCTTT. Translated: CASSKRTGGTEAFF.

The CDR3 DNA reads TGTGCCAGCAGCCAAAGTTGGGGTTGGGGAGAGACCCAGTACTTC. Amino acids: CASSQSWGWGETQYF. The V and J genes are TRBV14 and TRBJ2-5; D ambiguous. CDR1 SGHDN and CDR2 FVKESK come from the germline V gene. V was shortened by 2 bases and J by 4 bases, with 14 bases between the two germline ends. The CDR3 covers 15 residues.

CDR3 in DNA: TGTGCCAGCAGACACAGGGATGAAGCTTTCTTT. The encoded protein is CASRHRDEAFF. The chain combines TRBV5-6 with TRBJ1-1; maybe TRBD1 (6 bases). Germline-derived CDR1 and CDR2 are SGHDT and YYEEEE. The CDR3 runs to 11 residues. Trimming pared 5 bases from V and 7 bases from J, leaving 9 bases between.

This chain joins TRBV19 and TRBJ2-3, with 7 bases fitting TRBD1. There are 18 residues in the CDR3. In germline, CDR1 is LNHDA, CDR2 SQIVND (reference sequence). V dropped 4 bases and J dropped 3; count of bases not matched to a gene: 16. The CDR3 loop reads CASSTPFSYRGRTDTQYF. CDR3 bases: TGTGCCAGTAGTACCCCATTTTCATACAGGGGTAGGACAGATACGCAGTATTTT.

This rearrangement joins TRBV27 to TRBJ1-1; D not resolved. Germline CDR1 and CDR2: MNHEY and SMNVEV (reference sequence). The CDR3 consists of 13 residues. V was shortened by 2 bases and J by 0 bases, with 4 bases between the two germline ends. CDR3 region: CASSLKMNTEAFF. The CDR3, as DNA: TGTGCCAGCAGTTTAAAAATGAACACTGAAGCTTTCTTT.

This clone was seen more than once but under ten times. V gene TRBV4-1 combines with J gene TRBJ1-1, with D uncertain. Germline V lookup: CDR1 MGHRA, CDR2 YSYEKL. The CDR3 runs 14 residues. Trimming shortened V by 4 bases and J by 0 bases, and 9 bases separated the two germline ends. CDR3: CASSRPRMNTEAFF. The CDR3 bases are TGCGCCAGCAGCCGTCCCCGAATGAACACTGAAGCTTTCTTT.

This sequence joins TRBV11-2 and TRBJ2-3; D remains unclear. Germline V lookup: CDR1 SGHAT, CDR2 FQNNGV. Deletions cut 7 bases from V and 6 bases from J, with 17 bases between. The CDR3 runs to 14 residues. In nucleotides, the CDR3 is TGTGCCAGCACCCAGTTAGGACCATGGGATACGCAGTATTTT. Translating gives CASTQLGPWDTQYF.

The rearrangement joins TRBV19 to TRBJ1-5; the match to TRBD1 covers 7 bases. Unmatched junction bases numbered 1, after V lost 1 base and J lost 4 bases. Germline-derived CDR1 and CDR2 are LNHDA and SQIVND (reference sequence). The CDR3 consists of 14 residues. The CDR3, as DNA: TGTGCCAGTAGTATAGCAGGGGGAAATCAGCCCCAGCATTTT. Amino acids: CASSIAGGNQPQHF.

The rearrangement uses TRBV5-1 and TRBJ1-6; no clear D. The V end lost 0 bases, the J end lost 6 bases, and 7 bases lay between the germline ends. Germline CDR1 and CDR2: SGHRS and YFSETQ. The CDR3 runs to 14 residues. In nucleotides, the CDR3 is TGCGCCAGCAGCTTGGCGTGGGTTAATTCACCCCTCCACTTT. Translation: CASSLAWVNSPLHF.

The rearrangement links TRBV28 to TRBJ1-5, with 7 bases lining up with TRBD1. Trimming took 4 bases from V and 5 from J; bases not matched to a gene: 11. The germline V gene has CDR1 MDHEN and CDR2 SYDVKM. The CDR3 is 16 residues long. CDR3 sequence reads: CASSSREGAVYQPQHF. For the CDR3, the DNA is TGTGCCAGCAGTTCACGTGAGGGGGCGGTTTATCAGCCCCAGCATTTT.

The gene calls are TRBV15 and TRBJ2-7; the D is unclear. Trimming stripped 1 base from V and 3 bases from J, with 4 bases between. CDR3 length: 12 amino acids. Germline V CDR1 and CDR2: LNHNV, YYDKDF (reference sequence). The CDR3 DNA reads TGTGCCACCAGCAGAGCCAGCTACGAGCAGTACTTC. It specifies CATSRASYEQYF.

The chain uses TRBV5-1 and TRBJ1-4, with 8 bases aligning to TRBD1. With V trimmed by 4 bases and J by 0 bases, 8 bases remained unmatched. Germline values: CDR1 SGHRS, CDR2 YFSETQ. The CDR3 consists of 17 residues. As DNA, the CDR3 is TGCGCCAGCAGCCTTGGACAGGGATCGTCAACTAATGAAAAACTGTTTTTT. Protein sequence: CASSLGQGSSTNEKLFF.

The chain uses TRBV7-9 and TRBJ2-7; 14 bases align to TRBD2. V shed 5 bases and J 4 bases; nucleotides not matched to a gene: 4. The CDR3 is 15 residues long. Germline assignment: CDR1 SEHNR and CDR2 FQNEAQ (reference sequence). The CDR3 nucleotides are TGTGCCAGCAGCCAGGGACTAGCGGGAGCATACGAGCAGTACTTC. Its translation: CASSQGLAGAYEQYF.

This chain uses TRBV5-1 with TRBJ1-4; 8 bases are shared with TRBD1. The V gene's germline CDR1 is SGHRS and CDR2 YFSETQ. This CDR3 region has 14 residues. The trim removed 1 base at V and 8 bases at J, leaving 4 bases unmatched. The CDR3, as DNA: TGCGCCAGCAGCTTGAGCAGGGGGCCCGAAAAACTGTTTTTT. This encodes CASSLSRGPEKLFF.

The chain employs TRBV2 and TRBJ2-7; D may correspond to TRBD1 or TRBD2 (6 bases each). The CDR3 consists of 14 residues. Deletions cut 4 bases from V and 6 bases from J, with 16 bases between. CDR1 and CDR2 (germline): SNHLY, FYNNEI. In DNA form, the CDR3 reads TGTGCCAGCAGTGTAGGGGGGAGAATCGCCGAGCAGTACTTC. Translation gives CASSVGGRIAEQYF.

V usage is TRBV6-6 and J usage is TRBJ1-5; 10 nucleotides align to TRBD1. V shed 7 bases, J shed 6 bases, and the junction held 12 bases outside the gene matches. The CDR3 loop spans 16 amino acids. Germline values: CDR1 MNHNY, CDR2 SVGAGI (reference sequence). DNA of the CDR3: TGTGCCAGCACCCCTGATCGGGACAGGGGCCCTCAGCCCCAGCATTTT. Translation: CASTPDRDRGPQPQHF.

The chain joins TRBV30 to TRBJ2-7; D gene uncertain. The germline gives CDR1 GTSNPN, CDR2 SVGIG (reference sequence). Trimming removed 5 bases from V and 6 bases from J, with 11 bases in between. This CDR3 has 11 residues. Written as DNA, the CDR3 is TGTGCCTGGGGCCGGATGAGCGAGCAGTACTTC. Translating gives CAWGRMSEQYF.

The chain recombines TRBV28 with TRBJ2-5; 10 bases are a match to TRBD1. Germline CDR1 is MDHEN and CDR2 is SYDVKM. The CDR3 sequence is 13 residues long. Germline trimming cut 5 bases from V and 5 bases from J; bases unmatched to any gene: 2. The CDR3 DNA follows: TGTGCCAGCAGTCCGGGACAGGGGGAGACCCAGTACTTC. This encodes CASSPGQGETQYF.

The gene calls are TRBV6-5 and TRBJ2-5, with D uncertain. This CDR3 is 12 amino acids long. CDR1 and CDR2 (germline): MNHEY, SVGAGI. The V end was cut by 2 bases, the J end by 2 bases, with 3 bases between. Here the CDR3 DNA reads TGTGCCAGCAGTTACGGGCAAGAGACCCAGTACTTC. Residues: CASSYGQETQYF.

This CDR3 is CATREGSGETQYF. The DNA for the CDR3 is TGTGCCACGAGGGAGGGCTCCGGAGAGACCCAGTACTTC. J is TRBJ2-5 and V is TRBV15; TRBD2 matches 7 bases. CDR1 LNHNV and CDR2 YYDKDF come from the germline V gene (reference sequence). The CDR3 extends over 13 amino acids. V lost 9 bases to trimming and J lost 4 bases; unmatched junction nucleotides: 8.

CDR3 DNA: TGCGCCAGCAGTCCAGGGCAAGACTATGGCTACACCTTC. Its protein product is CASSPGQDYGYTF. The V and J genes are TRBV5-1 and TRBJ1-2; weak D call: TRBD1 (5 bases). Trimming removed 5 bases from V and 3 bases from J, with 11 bases in between. There are 13 residues in the CDR3. Per the germline V gene, CDR1 is SGHRS and CDR2 is YFSETQ.

The chain combines TRBV29-1 with TRBJ2-5; D gene unclear. This CDR3 comprises 13 residues. Trimming removed 4 bases at V and 2 bases at J, with 11 bases between. Germline V lookup: CDR1 SQVTM, CDR2 ANQGSEA. CDR3 sequence reads: CSVAPGRQETQYF. The CDR3 DNA reads as TGCAGCGTTGCTCCCGGAAGGCAAGAGACCCAGTACTTC. Filled out from reference TRBV29-1 and TRBJ2-5, the complete variable domain reads SAVISQKPSRDICQRGTSLTIQCQVDSQVTMMFWYRQQPGQSLTLIATANQGSEATYESGFVIDKFPISRPNLTFSTLTVSNMSPEDSSIYLCSVAPGRQETQYFGPGTRLLVL.